The TCR beta chain described here comes from a study of shared clonotypes between healthy human individuals. Study context: Donors had three CD4 naive, three CD4 memory, two CD8 naive and one CD8 memory plate apiece. Study-level findings and limits: Sorted-subset samples were not fully sequenced, rarefaction indicated.

This CDR3 is built from 15 residues. The V gene lost 5 bases and the J gene lost 10 bases, with 19 bases spanning the gap. CDR1 is SGHRS, CDR2 YFSETQ, per germline. Replicate PCRs run on sorted subsets employed 200 ng DNA, tens of thousands of T cell genomes. Sequencing used immunoSEQ multiplex PCR; TCRdb keeps in-frame clones, though not all of them. The sample includes about 1 million clones, around 74% of them seen just once. A word on this clone: Its antigen is unidentified.

The sequencing sample was made of memory CD4+ T cells sorted from blood. As to subset: CD45RA-negative fraction. The clonotype was recovered from a man aged 18 to 35 in good health. The rearrangement links TRBV5-1 to TRBJ1-6, with a possible D match to TRBD1 (6 bases). CDR3 sequence (DNA): TGCGCCAGCAGAAAGGGGCAGGGGTATGAGTCACCCCTCCACTTT. The encoded protein is CASRKGQGYESPLHF. The entire variable domain, with the rest obtained from reference TRBV5-1 and TRBJ1-6, is as follows: KAGVTQTPRYLIKTRGQQVTLSCSPISGHRSVSWYQQTPGQGLQFLFEYFSETQRNKGNFPGRFSGRQFSNSRSEMNVSTLELGDSALYLCASRKGQGYESPLHFGNGTRLTVT.